Below, one T cell receptor (beta chain) is given with its context. Its target is not known. Its ends do not fully match the called genes, so a read error is possible. Construction of the TCRbeta library involved unique molecular identifiers. TCRdb re-called the PCR reads through MiXCR, storing one row per CDR3 protein. Of about 130,000 distinct CDR3 sequences in the sample, about a tenth were seen once. Germline V lookup: CDR1 SGDLS, CDR2 YYNGEE. This CDR3 is built from 13 residues. This entry comes from a study of T-cell reconstitution after alpha-beta-depleted transplantation in children. Findings and limits, study-wide: Surviving recipient T cells and thymic progenitors underlay high day-60 TCRbeta diversity in some patients. Most T-cell counts and diversity one year after the transplant came from T cells that were newly produced.

The sample here was PBMCs, mostly from graft donor cells, taken 180 days after TCRalphabeta/CD19-depleted stem cell transplant. The chain links TRBV9 to TRBJ2-1; no reliable D call. The receptor's source is a girl under three years old who had a stem cell transplant for combined immunodeficiency, so the T cells may come from the graft donor. DNA for the CDR3: TGTTCCAGCAGCGTAGGTTCCTACAATGAGCAGTTCTTC. Translation gives CSSSVGSYNEQFF.